Each of the 14 T cell receptor beta chains below was sequenced from the same sample in a study of shared clonotypes between healthy human individuals. Sequenced by immunoSEQ multiplex PCR; TCRdb stores in-frame clones only, minus some. The table has roughly 2 million clones, roughly 95% seen once. Sequenced sample: naive CD4+ T cells sorted from blood. Subset meaning: CD45RA+ positively selected. These receptor sequences come from a man aged 18 to 29 in good health.

In this sample, this clone turned up once. A much larger clone is a single base away; this may be a read error. This specimen includes other DNA sequences encoding the same CDR3. The J gene is TRBJ2-2, the V gene TRBV29-1; D gene ambiguous. The CDR3 has 11 residues. CDR1 is SQVTM, CDR2 ANQGSEA, per germline. Trimming shortened V by 7 bases and J by 1 base, and 4 bases separated the two germline ends. In DNA, the CDR3 is TGCAGCGGCGGGAACACCGGGGAGCTGTTTTTT. Translation: CSGGNTGELFF.

This clone was detected only once. The chain recombines TRBV7-9 with TRBJ2-1, with D uncertain. CDR1 and CDR2 (germline): SEHNR, FQNEAQ (reference sequence). Trimming stripped 1 base from V and 0 bases from J, with 10 bases between. This CDR3 is built from 16 residues. Written as DNA, the CDR3 is TGTGCCAGCAGCTTAGAGGAACTGGGCTCCTACAATGAGCAGTTCTTC. Translation: CASSLEELGSYNEQFF.

J is TRBJ2-2 and V is TRBV12-5, with D possibly TRBD1 on 6 matching bases. There are 13 residues in the CDR3. Germline CDR1 is LGHNT and CDR2 is FRNRAP. Trimming removed 5 bases at V and 7 bases at J, with 11 bases between. CDR3 bases: TGTGCTAGTGGTCGCCAGGGGAGCGGGGAGCTGTTTTTT. As protein: CASGRQGSGELFF.

V is TRBV28 and J is TRBJ2-7, with D tentatively TRBD1 (6 bases). The germline CDR1 and CDR2 sequences are MDHEN and SYDVKM. The length of the CDR3 is 13 residues. V gave up 8 bases and J gave up 1 base, with 12 bases separating them. The CDR3 DNA sequence: TGTGCCAGCGGCATAGGACAGTCCTACGAGCAGTACTTC. It specifies CASGIGQSYEQYF.

This chain joins TRBV28 and TRBJ2-7; TRBD1 matches 11 bases. V trimming: 4 bases; J trimming: 2 bases; junction bases outside the gene matches: 7. Germline V gene lookup returns CDR1 MDHEN and CDR2 SYDVKM. CDR3 length: 16 residues. CDR3 residues: CASSSPWGQGAYEQYF. The DNA for the CDR3 is TGTGCCAGCAGTTCCCCCTGGGGACAGGGGGCCTACGAGCAGTACTTC. Full variable domain (remainder filled in from reference TRBV28 and TRBJ2-7): DVKVTQSSRYLVKRTGEKVFLECVQDMDHENMFWYRQDPGLGLRLIYFSYDVKMKEKGDIPEGYSVSREKKERFSLILESASTNQTSMYLCASSSPWGQGAYEQYFGPGTRLTVT.

The chain carries TRBV10-3 and TRBJ2-7; D uncertain. The CDR3 covers 13 residues. Trimming shortened V by 8 bases and J by 2 bases, and 13 bases separated the two germline ends. CDR1 ENHRY and CDR2 SYGVKD come from the germline V gene. The CDR3 protein is CAIGEDLAYEQYF. CDR3 DNA: TGTGCCATCGGCGAGGACCTAGCCTACGAGCAGTACTTC.

This clone was seen repeatedly, ten times or more. This chain joins TRBV19 and TRBJ2-5, with 7 bases lining up with TRBD1. V was pared by 6 bases and J by 1 base, with 2 bases of the junction left unmatched. CDR1 is LNHDA, CDR2 SQIVND, per germline (reference sequence). This CDR3 has 13 residues. As DNA, the CDR3 is TGTGCCAGTAGAGGACAGGCCCAAGAGACCCAGTACTTC. Protein: CASRGQAQETQYF.

V is TRBV2 and J is TRBJ1-6; possible D gene TRBD1, 5 bases. CDR3 size: 13 residues. Trimming cost V 6 bases and J 6 bases, with 9 bases left between them. Germline CDR1 SNHLY, CDR2 FYNNEI. As DNA, the CDR3 is TGTGCCAGCAGCCCCGGGACTAATTCACCCCTCCACTTT. Its protein is CASSPGTNSPLHF.

The table lists this clone with a count of one. The CDR3 loop is CASSLRGTTNEKLFF. In DNA, the CDR3 is TGTGCCAGCAGCTTAAGGGGGACAACTAATGAAAAACTGTTTTTT. J is TRBJ1-4 and V is TRBV5-8, with D perhaps matching TRBD1 (6 bases). The CDR3 is 15 residues long. Between the trimmed V and J ends, which lost 2 bases and 0 bases, there was a span of 8 bases. Germline lookup yields CDR1 SGHTS and CDR2 YDEGEE.

Notes on this clone: Different DNA sequences within this sample yield the same CDR3. The rearrangement links TRBV30 to TRBJ2-1; TRBD2 agrees at 11 bases. This CDR3 region has 15 residues. Germline CDR1 and CDR2: GTSNPN and SVGIG (reference sequence). V trimming: 2 bases; J trimming: 5 bases; junction bases outside the gene matches: 5. This CDR3 reads CAWSPGLAGDNEQFF. CDR3 in DNA: TGTGCCTGGAGTCCCGGACTAGCGGGCGACAATGAGCAGTTCTTC. Drawing the rest from reference TRBV30 and TRBJ2-1, the complete variable domain is SQTIHQWPATLVQPVGSPLSLECTVEGTSNPNLYWYRQAAGRGLQLLFYSVGIGQISSEVPQNLSASRPQDRQFILSSKKLLLSDSGFYLCAWSPGLAGDNEQFFGPGTRLTVL.

Details on this clone: Other DNA sequences from this sample encode an identical CDR3 as well. The V call is TRBV5-1, the J call TRBJ2-7; D possibly corresponds to TRBD2 (6 bases). The CDR3 is 14 residues long. The germline V gene encodes CDR1 SGHRS and CDR2 YFSETQ. Trimming cost V 3 bases and J 0 bases, with 10 bases left between them. The CDR3 here is CASSSGGSSYEQYF. The CDR3 DNA sequence: TGCGCCAGCAGCTCAGGAGGGAGCTCCTACGAGCAGTACTTC.

This chain joins TRBV7-9 and TRBJ2-1; possibly TRBD2 for D (6 bases). The CDR3 is made up of 14 amino acids. V was shortened by 7 bases and J by 10 bases, with 20 bases between the two germline ends. In germline, CDR1 is SEHNR, CDR2 FQNEAQ (reference sequence). The CDR3: CASTINGAEGEQFF. The CDR3 DNA reads as TGTGCCAGCACCATAAATGGAGCGGAGGGGGAGCAGTTCTTC.

As to this clone: The conserved closing phenylalanine or tryptophan is absent in this CDR3, likely reflecting a read error. The DNA is left out, because the CDR3 cannot be placed on it with certainty; the CDR3 is given as TCRdb lists it. This chain links TRBV5-6 with TRBJ1-1; whether TRBD1, the table's D call, matches the DNA was not checked. The CDR3 has 10 amino acids, counting both end residues. Per germline, CDR1 SGHDT and CDR2 YYEEEE. The CDR3 here is CASSLHGFRA.

This rearrangement joins TRBV5-1 to TRBJ1-1; no clear D. Trimming took off 4 bases at V and 2 bases at J, with 9 bases between the two ends. This CDR3 spans 13 amino acids. Looked up from germline, CDR1 is SGHRS and CDR2 is YFSETQ. The CDR3 DNA reads as TGCGCCAGCAGCGCCACGTCAAACACTGAAGCTTTCTTT. Translated, it gives CASSATSNTEAFF.